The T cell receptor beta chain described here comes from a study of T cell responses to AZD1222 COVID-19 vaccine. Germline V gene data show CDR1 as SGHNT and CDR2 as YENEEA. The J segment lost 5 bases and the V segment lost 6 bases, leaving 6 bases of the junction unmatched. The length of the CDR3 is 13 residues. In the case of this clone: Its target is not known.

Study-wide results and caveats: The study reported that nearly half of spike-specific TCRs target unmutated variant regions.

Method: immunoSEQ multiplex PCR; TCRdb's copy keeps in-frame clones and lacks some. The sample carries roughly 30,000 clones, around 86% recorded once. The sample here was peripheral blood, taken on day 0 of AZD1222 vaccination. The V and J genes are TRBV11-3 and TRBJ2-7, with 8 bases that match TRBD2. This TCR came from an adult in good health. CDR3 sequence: CASSSGGSNEQYF. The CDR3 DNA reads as TGTGCCAGCAGTTCGGGGGGGAGCAACGAGCAGTACTTC.